This section outlines one TCR beta chain sequence together with its context. The data derive from a study of T cells expressing NK-cell markers. On the study more broadly: TCR beta repertoires came from sorted CD3+CD56+NKG2C+, CD3+CD56+NKG2C- and CD3+CD56-NKG2C+ T cells. Seven donors tested HCMV-seropositive and one tested seronegative among the eight sequenced.

Production of TCR beta cDNA relied on 5'RACE template switching with UMIs. After re-calling the 5' RACE reads, TCRdb lists one entry per CDR3 protein, DNA absent. Recorded for this sample: fewer than 300,000 distinct CDR3 sequences. CDR3 length equals 14 residues. This TCR derives from a woman between 18 and 70 years old in good health. The genes are TRBV12-3 or TRBV12-4 and TRBJ1-2; TCRdb names TRBD1, which stays unverified in the absence of DNA. What was sequenced was blood T cells: a sorted CD56 or NKG2C T cell subset, CD4+ or CD8+ T cells, or bulk PBMC T cells (not recorded which). This chain's CDR3 is CASTWPEGIGGYTF.